This T cell receptor (beta chain) was documented in a study of blood T cell repertoires in COVID-19. Study processing details: Reference gene primer amplification gave estimated nucleated cell counts. Clones were sequenced by immunoSEQ multiplex PCR, and TCRdb holds only the in-frame ones, with some missing. D and trimming were read from the DNA, whereas the V and J calls and clone size are those reported in that table. The sample contains some 250,000 clones, 86% of which appear only once. The sample was peripheral blood. The clonotype was recovered from a woman in her 30s with COVID-19, enrolled during active disease.

The CDR3 coding sequence is TGTGCCAGCAGTTACTCACGACAACTCTGGTCACCCTCTTCTGGAAACACCATATATTTT. Protein: CASSYSRQLWSPSSGNTIYF. The chain combines TRBV6-2 or TRBV6-3 with TRBJ1-3; no clear D. This CDR3 has 20 amino acids. The V gene's germline CDR1 is MNHEY and CDR2 SVGEGT. The V end was cut by 0 bases, the J end by 1 base, with 22 bases between.